This T cell receptor beta chain was profiled in a study of shared clonotypes between healthy human individuals. Overall study findings and caveats: In contrast to clonotypes shared by all four donors, non-shared clonotypes had lower generation probabilities.

As regards this clone: Antigen: not known.

Each cell subset's genomic DNA was divided evenly among several immunoSEQ plates. Using immunoSEQ multiplex PCR, the repertoire was profiled, and TCRdb retains in-frame clones only, with some absent. This sample yields 1,500,000 or so clones, of which 98% to 99% are seen a single time; about 0.4% belongs to the top ten. There are 16 residues in the CDR3. V lost 0 bases and J lost 5; bases outside the gene matches: 7. The germline V gene encodes CDR1 KGHSH and CDR2 LQKENI. The sample consisted of naive CD4+ T cells sorted from blood. The subset denotes: CD45RA+ positively selected. V usage is TRBV18 and J usage is TRBJ2-1, with 7 bases aligning to TRBD2. The TCR was taken from a man aged 25-45 years in good health. This chain's CDR3 is CASSPPTAGLNNEQFF. In nucleotides, the CDR3 is TGTGCCAGCTCACCACCGACAGCGGGACTTAACAATGAGCAGTTCTTC. Supplemented by reference TRBV18 and TRBJ2-1, the full variable domain reads NAGVMQNPRHLVRRRGQEARLRCSPMKGHSHVYWYRQLPEEGLKFMVYLQKENIIDESGMPKERFSAEFPKEGPSILRIQQVVRGDSAAYFCASSPPTAGLNNEQFFGPGTRLTVL.